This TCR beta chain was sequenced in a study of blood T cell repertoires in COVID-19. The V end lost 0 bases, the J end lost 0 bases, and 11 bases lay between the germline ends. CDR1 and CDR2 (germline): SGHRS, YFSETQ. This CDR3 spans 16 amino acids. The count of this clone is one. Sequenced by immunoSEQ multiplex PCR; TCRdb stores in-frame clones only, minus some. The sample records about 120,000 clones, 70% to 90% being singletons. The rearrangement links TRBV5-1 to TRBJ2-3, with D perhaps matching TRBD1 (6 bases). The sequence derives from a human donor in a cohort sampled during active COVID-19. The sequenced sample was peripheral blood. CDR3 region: CASSLERGKSTDTQYF. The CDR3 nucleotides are TGCGCCAGCAGCTTGGAGAGGGGGAAGAGCACAGATACGCAGTATTTT.